This T cell receptor beta chain appears in the sequencing data of a study of blood T cell repertoires in COVID-19. Study processing details: Reference gene primer amplification gave estimated nucleated cell counts. The protocol was immunoSEQ multiplex PCR, while the TCRdb copy is restricted to in-frame clones and leaves out a portion. Clone size and the V and J calls come from that table; the DNA yielded D and trimming. The profile shows roughly 92,000 clones, more than 75% of them singletons. V shed 6 bases and J shed 3 bases, with 19 bases lying between them. Per the germline V gene, CDR1 is WSHSY and CDR2 is SAAADI. This CDR3 is 16 amino acids long.

V and J are TRBV10-2 and TRBJ2-3; D might be TRBD2 (6 bases). This TCR derives from a man aged 50 to 59 with acute or convalescent COVID-19. Sequenced sample: peripheral blood. The CDR3 spells CASSLGTLGGTDTQYF. The DNA for the CDR3 is TGCGCCAGCAGCCTCGGGACCCTCGGGGGAACAGATACGCAGTATTTT.